The present entry profiles one T cell receptor beta chain with its context. Investigators prepared the TCR beta libraries by applying iRepertoire HTBI primers and Arm-PCR of CDR3 regions. TCRdb recomputed calls from the multiplex PCR reads with MiXCR, one row per CDR3 protein. Of about 500,000 distinct CDR3 sequences detected, 9.5% to 15% appear once; the ten largest clones hold around 10%. CDR1 and CDR2 from the germline V gene are SQVTM and ANQGSEA. This CDR3 is 12 amino acids long. Trimming stripped 5 bases from V and 5 bases from J, with 10 bases between. This entry is derived from a study of regulatory T cells in long-lasting Graves disease. On the study more broadly: For under 3 months, newly diagnosed Graves' patients had been taking antithyroid drugs.

Time point defined: newly diagnosed GD, antithyroid drugs for less than 3 months. From PBMCs, RNA was extracted and then used to make the TCR library. A volume of about 9.9 milliliters of peripheral blood was collected in EDTA tubes. These data are also associated with another study on T cells in Graves' hyperthyroidism and ophthalmopathy. Per that paper: Also found in blood were most expanded thyroid clonotypes above 0.001. The model made its ophthalmopathy prediction, and onset followed a median roughly six months later.

The chain recombines TRBV29-1 with TRBJ1-5; the D gene is possibly TRBD1 (6 bases). The sequence came from a woman in her 30s with Graves disease. Specimen: peripheral blood mononuclear cells (PBMCs), collected at new diagnosis, from a patient treated with antithyroid drugs. The CDR3 nucleotides are TGCAGCGTTAGACAGGCGGATCAGCCCCAGCATTTT. It translates to CSVRQADQPQHF. Full variable domain (remainder filled in from reference TRBV29-1 and TRBJ1-5): SAVISQKPSRDICQRGTSLTIQCQVDSQVTMMFWYRQQPGQSLTLIATANQGSEATYESGFVIDKFPISRPNLTFSTLTVSNMSPEDSSIYLCSVRQADQPQHFGDGTRLSIL.